This T cell receptor beta chain was sequenced for a study of blood T cell repertoires in COVID-19. Whole-study context: COVID-19 samples from acute and convalescent phases originated in the United States, Italy and Spain.

V was pared by 3 bases and J by 0 bases, with 23 bases between. The CDR3 loop spans 19 amino acids. Germline V gene data show CDR1 as MNHEY and CDR2 as SMNVEV (reference sequence). The authors' processing: Researchers report that nucleated cell counts were estimated from reference gene primer amplification. TCRdb keeps only in-frame clones here, not all; method: immunoSEQ multiplex PCR. D and trimming were read from the DNA, whereas the V and J calls and clone size are those reported in that table. This sample yields about 87,000 clones, of which more than 75% are seen a single time; roughly 5% belongs to the top ten.

This rearrangement joins TRBV27 to TRBJ1-1, with a weak D call TRBD1 (5 bases). Sequenced material: peripheral blood. The TCR sequence derives from a man aged 35 to 55 with acute or convalescent COVID-19. The CDR3 reads CASSFLRSYDGQMNTEAFF. CDR3 DNA: TGTGCCAGCAGTTTCCTTCGCTCCTATGACGGACAAATGAACACTGAAGCTTTCTTT.